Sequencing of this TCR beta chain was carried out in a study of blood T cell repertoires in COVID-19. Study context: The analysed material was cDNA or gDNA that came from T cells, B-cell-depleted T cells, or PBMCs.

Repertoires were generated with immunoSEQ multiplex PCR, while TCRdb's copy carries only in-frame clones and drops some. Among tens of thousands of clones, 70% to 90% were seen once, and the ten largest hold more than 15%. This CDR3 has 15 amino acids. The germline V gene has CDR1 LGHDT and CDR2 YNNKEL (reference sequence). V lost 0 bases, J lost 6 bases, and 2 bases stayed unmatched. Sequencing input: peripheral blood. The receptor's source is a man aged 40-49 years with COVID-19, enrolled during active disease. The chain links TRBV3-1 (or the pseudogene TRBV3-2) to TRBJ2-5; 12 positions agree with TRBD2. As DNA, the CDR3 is TGTGCCAGCAGCCAAGATCTAGCGGGGGGGAAGACCCAGTACTTC. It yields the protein CASSQDLAGGKTQYF.